The 25 T cell receptor beta chains below come from one sample, sequenced in a study of beta chain features in type 1 diabetes. Every bit of the isolated RNA underwent reverse transcription, so sequencing read expressed TCRB transcripts. Some clones are missing from TCRdb's copy, which holds only in-frame ones; the method was immunoSEQ multiplex PCR. The sample carries about 900,000 clones, about a sixth recorded once. Input material: naive CD4+ T cells from blood. Receptors were obtained from a woman between 18 and 30 years old in good health.

Only a few counts were recorded for this clone. The rearrangement joins TRBV5-1 to TRBJ2-7; TRBD2 might be the D (6 bases). The germline CDR1 and CDR2 sequences are SGHRS and YFSETQ. The CDR3 totals 16 residues. Trimming stripped 0 bases from V and 1 base from J, with 14 bases between. CDR3 in DNA: TGCGCCAGCAGCTTGGCTAGAGGGAGGCCGTCCTACGAGCAGTACTTC. Its protein product is CASSLARGRPSYEQYF.

The table lists this clone with a few counts. This sequence joins TRBV28 and TRBJ2-5, with D maybe TRBD1 (6 bases). CDR1 is MDHEN, CDR2 SYDVKM, per germline. The CDR3 has 15 residues. V was cut by 6 bases and J by 1 base, with 15 bases left in between. The CDR3 loop reads CASRTGTSIQETQYF. The CDR3 DNA follows: TGTGCCAGCAGGACCGGGACATCCATCCAAGAGACCCAGTACTTC.

The genes are TRBV29-1 and TRBJ2-1; 8 bases match TRBD1. This CDR3 has 15 amino acids. CDR1 SQVTM and CDR2 ANQGSEA come from the germline V gene. Trimming cost V 7 bases and J 5 bases; bases outside gene matches: 13. In nucleotides, the CDR3 is TGCAGCGACCGAGGACAGGGTTCGGGGCACAATGAGCAGTTCTTC. It codes for CSDRGQGSGHNEQFF.

DNA for the CDR3: TGTGCCAGCAGTGGGGAGTCCGCGGGGGCTTTCTTT. This gives the protein CASSGESAGAFF. This chain joins TRBV2 and TRBJ1-1; no clear D. The CDR3 is made up of 12 amino acids. CDR1 and CDR2 (germline): SNHLY, FYNNEI. V was trimmed by 4 bases and J by 11 bases, leaving 14 bases between them. Full variable domain (outside the CDR3, taken from reference TRBV2 and TRBJ1-1): EPEVTQTPSHQVTQMGQEVILRCVPISNHLYFYWYRQILGQKVEFLVSFYNNEISEKSEIFDDQFSVERPDGSNFTLKIRSTKLEDSAMYFCASSGESAGAFFGQGTRLTVV.

The CDR3 DNA sequence: TGTGCCAGCAGCGCCCTAGCGGGAGGAGGCACAGATACGCAGTATTTT. Its protein product is CASSALAGGGTDTQYF. This chain uses TRBV9 with TRBJ2-3, with 11 bases lining up with TRBD2. Germline CDR1 is SGDLS and CDR2 is YYNGEE. The V and J ends lost 3 bases and 1 base, in that order; junction bases with no gene match: 4. The CDR3 is 16 residues long.

This clone was picked up a small number of times. The chain is built from TRBV5-4 and TRBJ2-3; TRBD1 aligns across 9 bases. From germline, CDR1 is SGHNT and CDR2 YYREEE (reference sequence). V lost 4 bases, J lost 3 bases, and 12 bases stayed unmatched. This CDR3 comprises 17 residues. The CDR3, as DNA: TGTGCCAGCAGCCCGGGGACAGGGAGCGCTTTAACAGATACGCAGTATTTT. This encodes CASSPGTGSALTDTQYF.

This rearrangement joins TRBV7-9 to TRBJ1-2; weak D call: TRBD1 (5 bases). Between the trimmed V and J ends, which lost 5 bases and 10 bases, there was a span of 23 bases. Germline CDR1 reads SEHNR; CDR2 reads FQNEAQ (reference sequence). CDR3 length: 15 residues. The CDR3 loop reads CASSRARQTALAYTF. The CDR3 region has the DNA TGTGCCAGCAGCCGAGCAAGACAGACCGCGCTTGCCTACACCTTC. Full variable domain (outside the CDR3, taken from reference TRBV7-9 and TRBJ1-2): DTGVSQNPRHKITKRGQNVTFRCDPISEHNRLYWYRQTLGQGPEFLTYFQNEAQLEKSRLLSDRFSAERPKGSFSTLEIQRTEQGDSAMYLCASSRARQTALAYTFGSGTRLTVV.

This clone was observed a handful of times. This chain joins TRBV4-2 and TRBJ2-7; D unresolved. The CDR3 is made up of 21 amino acids. Germline CDR1 and CDR2: LGHNA and YNFKEQ. Trimming stripped 0 bases from V and 4 bases from J, with 31 bases between. CDR3 nucleotide sequence: TGTGCCAGCAGCCAAGATCCCCGCCCCTCCTCGACGGGCACGTGGGTTTACGAGCAGTACTTC. Encoded protein: CASSQDPRPSSTGTWVYEQYF.

This clone appeared a few times. The chain employs TRBV28 and TRBJ2-7; 12 positions match TRBD2. The junction had 4 bases not matched to a gene; V was cut back by 2 bases and J by 2 bases. Looked up from germline, CDR1 is MDHEN and CDR2 is SYDVKM. CDR3 size: 16 residues. The CDR3 spells CASSLSRTSGTYEQYF. The CDR3 bases are TGTGCCAGCAGTTTAAGTCGGACTAGCGGGACCTACGAGCAGTACTTC.

This clone was found a few times. The V call is TRBV6-5, the J call TRBJ2-7, with 11 nucleotides matching TRBD2. Trimming removed 2 bases from V and 4 bases from J; junction bases left unmatched: 4. This CDR3 contains 15 residues. The germline gives CDR1 MNHEY, CDR2 SVGAGI. Here the CDR3 reads CASSYAASGRYEQYF. The CDR3 bases are TGTGCCAGCAGTTACGCGGCTAGCGGGAGGTACGAGCAGTACTTC.

This clone appeared a few times. The chain joins TRBV9 to TRBJ2-5, with TRBD1 identical over 8 bases. Trimming cost V 0 bases and J 5 bases; bases outside gene matches: 9. Germline-derived CDR1 and CDR2 are SGDLS and YYNGEE. This CDR3 spans 16 amino acids. CDR3 coding DNA: TGTGCCAGCAGCGTAGGCGGGACAGGACCGGGGGAGACCCAGTACTTC. Residues: CASSVGGTGPGETQYF.

Note on this clone: This may stem from a read error, because a much larger clone lies one nucleotide away. Other DNA sequences in the same sample also yield this CDR3. V gene TRBV28 combines with J gene TRBJ2-3; the D is unclear. The CDR3 extends over 11 amino acids. CDR1 is MDHEN, CDR2 SYDVKM, per germline. Trimming took off 4 bases at V and 2 bases at J, with 1 base between the two ends. The CDR3 spells CASSSTDTQYF. In DNA form, the CDR3 reads TGTGCCAGCAGTTCCACAGATACGCAGTATTTT.

As for this clone: Sequence at one end of the junction differs from germline and may be a read error. Within the sample, other DNA sequences also encode this same CDR3. The chain uses TRBV5-4 and TRBJ2-2; 8 bases are a match to TRBD1. The CDR3 sequence is 16 residues long. Germline V CDR1 and CDR2: SGHNT, YYREEE (reference sequence). The CDR3 coding sequence is TGCGCCAGCAGCCTAGGGACAGGTGGAAACACCGGGGAGCTGTTTTTT. Protein sequence: CASSLGTGGNTGELFF. The entire variable domain, with the rest obtained from reference TRBV5-4 and TRBJ2-2, is as follows: ETGVTQSPTHLIKTRGQQVTLRCSSQSGHNTVSWYQQALGQGPQFIFQYYREEENGRGNFPPRFSGLQFPNYSSELNVNALELDDSALYLCASSLGTGGNTGELFFGEGSRLTVL.

This clone occurred a few times. V usage is TRBV27 and J usage is TRBJ2-1; tentatively, D is TRBD1 (6 bases). This CDR3 has 15 residues. V was cut by 10 bases and J by 5 bases, with 21 bases left in between. Germline V lookup: CDR1 MNHEY, CDR2 SMNVEV (reference sequence). CDR3: CATRSRGHQNNEQFF. CDR3 coding DNA: TGTGCCACCAGGAGTAGGGGACACCAAAACAATGAGCAGTTCTTC.

The J gene is TRBJ2-1, the V gene TRBV28, with D possibly being TRBD2 (5 bases). Germline CDR1 is MDHEN and CDR2 is SYDVKM. V lost 5 bases, J lost 5 bases, and 19 bases lay in between. The CDR3 covers 16 residues. In nucleotides, the CDR3 is TGTGCCAGCAGTCCCCGGGTGGGAGTAGCCCACAATGAGCAGTTCTTC. Protein product: CASSPRVGVAHNEQFF. The entire variable domain, with the rest obtained from reference TRBV28 and TRBJ2-1, is as follows: DVKVTQSSRYLVKRTGEKVFLECVQDMDHENMFWYRQDPGLGLRLIYFSYDVKMKEKGDIPEGYSVSREKKERFSLILESASTNQTSMYLCASSPRVGVAHNEQFFGPGTRLTVL.

This clone has only a few counts. This chain joins TRBV6-6 and TRBJ2-7; a possible D gene is TRBD1 (5 bases). The ends were cut back, 4 bases at V and 0 bases at J, with 16 bases in the middle. Germline V gene data show CDR1 as MNHNY and CDR2 as SVGAGI (reference sequence). The CDR3 is made up of 16 amino acids. The CDR3 loop reads CASSSPDRHLSYEQYF. CDR3 nucleotides: TGTGCCAGCAGTTCTCCAGACAGACACCTCTCCTACGAGCAGTACTTC.

This clone was observed many times. V and J are TRBV14 and TRBJ2-2; D gene unclear. Germline CDR1 is SGHDN and CDR2 is FVKESK. V was trimmed by 4 bases and J by 7 bases, leaving 10 bases between them. CDR3 length: 13 amino acids. The CDR3 reads CASSPRTDGELFF. DNA of the CDR3: TGTGCCAGCAGCCCACGGACGGACGGGGAGCTGTTTTTT.

The V gene is TRBV25-1, the J gene TRBJ2-3; TRBD2 matches 10 bases. Germline V gene lookup returns CDR1 MGHDK and CDR2 SYGVNS. V trimming: 3 bases; J trimming: 7 bases; junction bases outside the gene matches: 13. The CDR3 totals 17 residues. Written as DNA, the CDR3 is TGTGCCAGCAGTGACTCAATTCTAGCGGGAGTTTCGAATACGCAGTATTTT. Protein: CASSDSILAGVSNTQYF.

The CDR3 loop is CSVEDRAWTGSYEQYF. In DNA form, the CDR3 reads TGCAGCGTTGAAGATCGAGCTTGGACAGGGTCCTACGAGCAGTACTTC. This rearrangement joins TRBV29-1 to TRBJ2-7; TRBD1 matches at 8 bases. J lost 1 base, V lost 0 bases, and 8 bases had no gene match. Germline-derived CDR1 and CDR2 are SQVTM and ANQGSEA. The CDR3 runs 16 residues.

The chain recombines TRBV6-7 with TRBJ2-1, with 8 bases that match TRBD2. TRBV6-7 belongs to the ORF category, with a function that is uncertain. This CDR3 is built from 15 residues. The V gene end was trimmed by 2 bases and the J gene end by 5 bases; junction bases not matched to a gene: 5. CDR3 in amino acids: CASSYNSGDNNEQFF. As DNA, the CDR3 is TGTGCCAGCAGTTACAATAGCGGGGATAACAATGAGCAGTTCTTC.

CDR3 nucleotides: TGTGCCAGCTCACTCTTAGCGGGAAGCTCCTACAATGAGCAGTTCTTC. Its protein is CASSLLAGSSYNEQFF. The chain uses TRBV18 and TRBJ2-1, with 8 bases identical to TRBD2. V trimming: 4 bases; J trimming: 0 bases; junction bases outside the gene matches: 5. The CDR3 length is 16 residues. Looked up from germline, CDR1 is KGHSH and CDR2 is LQKENI.

This clone has just a few counts. The chain uses TRBV7-9 and TRBJ1-2; D gene uncertain. This CDR3 has 13 residues. Trimming took off 2 bases at V and 4 bases at J, with 8 bases between the two ends. Germline lookup yields CDR1 SEHNR and CDR2 FQNEAQ (reference sequence). The CDR3: CASSLRSGYGYTF. In nucleotides, the CDR3 is TGTGCCAGCAGCTTAAGGTCCGGCTATGGCTACACCTTC.

This clone was seen only a few times. The V and J genes are TRBV7-9 and TRBJ1-4; D ambiguous. The germline gives CDR1 SEHNR, CDR2 FQNEAQ (reference sequence). With 2 bases removed from V and 8 bases from J, the gap between germline ends came to 15 bases. CDR3 length equals 15 residues. This chain's CDR3 is CASSLSRSNPEKLFF. The CDR3 DNA reads as TGTGCCAGCAGCTTATCCAGGAGCAATCCGGAAAAACTGTTTTTT.

This clone has more than one count but fewer than ten. The chain combines TRBV4-1 with TRBJ1-5; weak D call: TRBD1 (6 bases). This CDR3 has 16 residues. From germline, CDR1 is MGHRA and CDR2 YSYEKL. V was cut by 0 bases and J by 0 bases, with 9 bases left in between. The CDR3 DNA reads as TGCGCCAGCAGCCAAGAAGGGACAACTAGCAATCAGCCCCAGCATTTT. Translation: CASSQEGTTSNQPQHF.

This clone was detected only a few times. The V and J genes are TRBV9 and TRBJ1-1, with D perhaps matching TRBD1 (5 bases). Germline assignment: CDR1 SGDLS and CDR2 YYNGEE. The CDR3 contains 14 residues. V gave up 0 bases and J gave up 8 bases, with 14 bases separating them. The CDR3 DNA sequence: TGTGCCAGCAGCGTAGCGTCCGCCGGGGCGGAAGCTTTCTTT. It translates to CASSVASAGAEAFF.